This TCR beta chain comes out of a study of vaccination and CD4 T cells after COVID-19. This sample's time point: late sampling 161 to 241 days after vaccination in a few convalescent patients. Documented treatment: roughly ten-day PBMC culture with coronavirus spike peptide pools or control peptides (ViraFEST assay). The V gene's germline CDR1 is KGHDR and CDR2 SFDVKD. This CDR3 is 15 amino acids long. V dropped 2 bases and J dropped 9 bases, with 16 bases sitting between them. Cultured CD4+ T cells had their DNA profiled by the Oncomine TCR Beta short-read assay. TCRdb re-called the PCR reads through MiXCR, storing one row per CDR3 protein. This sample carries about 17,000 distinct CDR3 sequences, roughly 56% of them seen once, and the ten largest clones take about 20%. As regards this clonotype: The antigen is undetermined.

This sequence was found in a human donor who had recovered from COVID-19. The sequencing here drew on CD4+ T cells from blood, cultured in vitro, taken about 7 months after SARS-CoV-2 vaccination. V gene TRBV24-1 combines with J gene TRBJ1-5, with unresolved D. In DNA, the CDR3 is TGTGCCACCAGTGATTCGGACGGAGCGGGGTCGCCCCAGCATTTT. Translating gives CATSDSDGAGSPQHF.